One sample yielded the 4 T cell receptor beta chains listed below, sequenced in a study of T cell clonality in common variable immunodeficiency. The data were produced by immunoSEQ multiplex PCR, yet TCRdb's version contains in-frame clones alone and is incomplete. This set yields over 50,000 clones and no singletons; the top ten hold roughly 3.5%. The sequenced material came from peripheral blood mononuclear cells. All receptors come from a person aged 18-69 years in good health.

This clone has ten or more counts. The CDR3 extends 3 residues past the end of the read, so its final part is completed from the germline J gene. This sequence joins TRBV23-1 and TRBJ1-1, with 11 bases that match TRBD1. TRBV23-1 qualifies as an ORF whose function is uncertain. The V and J ends lost 6 bases and 2 bases, in that order; junction bases with no gene match: 5. This CDR3 is 15 amino acids long. The sequenced CDR3 bases are TGCGCCAGCAGGGGGACAGGGGGTGAAAACACTGAA. Residues: CASRGTGGENTE. The entire CDR3 reads CASRGTGGENTEAFF.

Concerning this clone: The observed sequence ends 3 residues before the CDR3 terminus, with the missing tail filled in from the germline J gene. The chain has TRBV5-6 and TRBJ1-2; weak D call: TRBD1 (5 bases). Germline V gene sequence: CDR1 SGHDT, CDR2 YYEEEE. The CDR3 has 14 residues. Partial CDR3 DNA: TGTGCCAGCAGCTTGGGGGCAGGGTGGGGGGAG. The encoded protein is CASSLGAGWGE. The CDR3 in full is CASSLGAGWGEYTF. Full variable domain (rest looked up from reference TRBV5-6 and TRBJ1-2): DAGVTQSPTHLIKTRGQQVTLRCSPKSGHDTVSWYQQALGQGPQFIFQYYEEEERQRGNFPDRFSGHQFPNYSSELNVNALLLGDSALYLCASSLGAGWGEYTFGSGTRLTVV.

Remarks on this clone: The read is 3 residues too short to cover the CDR3 end, so that end is filled in from the germline J gene. V and J are TRBV19 and TRBJ1-2; D remains ambiguous. V was pared by 6 bases and J by 7 bases, with 9 bases between. CDR1 and CDR2 from the germline V gene are LNHDA and SQIVND (reference sequence). This CDR3 has 11 residues. CDR3 region: CASRLGSGYTF. CDR3 DNA, as far as it was read: TGTGCCAGTAGATTAGGGTCTGGC.

This clone was seen at least ten times. The read stops 3 residues short of the end of the CDR3; the missing end is completed from the germline J gene. This chain joins TRBV7-8 and TRBJ2-7; D not certain. V lost 5 bases to trimming and J lost 3 bases, with 14 bases between them. CDR3 length equals 14 residues. Germline V gene sequence: CDR1 SGHVS, CDR2 FQNEAQ. CDR3 amino acids: CASSPPGTRYEQYF. CDR3 DNA (partial): TGTGCCAGCAGCCCCCCGGGTACTCGCTACGAG. Looking up the rest from reference TRBV7-8 and TRBJ2-7 gives the full variable domain: GAGVSQSPRYKVAKRGQDVALRCDPISGHVSLFWYQQALGQGPEFLTYFQNEAQLDKSGLPSDRFFAERPEGSVSTLKIQRTQQEDSAVYLCASSPPGTRYEQYFGPGTRLTVT.